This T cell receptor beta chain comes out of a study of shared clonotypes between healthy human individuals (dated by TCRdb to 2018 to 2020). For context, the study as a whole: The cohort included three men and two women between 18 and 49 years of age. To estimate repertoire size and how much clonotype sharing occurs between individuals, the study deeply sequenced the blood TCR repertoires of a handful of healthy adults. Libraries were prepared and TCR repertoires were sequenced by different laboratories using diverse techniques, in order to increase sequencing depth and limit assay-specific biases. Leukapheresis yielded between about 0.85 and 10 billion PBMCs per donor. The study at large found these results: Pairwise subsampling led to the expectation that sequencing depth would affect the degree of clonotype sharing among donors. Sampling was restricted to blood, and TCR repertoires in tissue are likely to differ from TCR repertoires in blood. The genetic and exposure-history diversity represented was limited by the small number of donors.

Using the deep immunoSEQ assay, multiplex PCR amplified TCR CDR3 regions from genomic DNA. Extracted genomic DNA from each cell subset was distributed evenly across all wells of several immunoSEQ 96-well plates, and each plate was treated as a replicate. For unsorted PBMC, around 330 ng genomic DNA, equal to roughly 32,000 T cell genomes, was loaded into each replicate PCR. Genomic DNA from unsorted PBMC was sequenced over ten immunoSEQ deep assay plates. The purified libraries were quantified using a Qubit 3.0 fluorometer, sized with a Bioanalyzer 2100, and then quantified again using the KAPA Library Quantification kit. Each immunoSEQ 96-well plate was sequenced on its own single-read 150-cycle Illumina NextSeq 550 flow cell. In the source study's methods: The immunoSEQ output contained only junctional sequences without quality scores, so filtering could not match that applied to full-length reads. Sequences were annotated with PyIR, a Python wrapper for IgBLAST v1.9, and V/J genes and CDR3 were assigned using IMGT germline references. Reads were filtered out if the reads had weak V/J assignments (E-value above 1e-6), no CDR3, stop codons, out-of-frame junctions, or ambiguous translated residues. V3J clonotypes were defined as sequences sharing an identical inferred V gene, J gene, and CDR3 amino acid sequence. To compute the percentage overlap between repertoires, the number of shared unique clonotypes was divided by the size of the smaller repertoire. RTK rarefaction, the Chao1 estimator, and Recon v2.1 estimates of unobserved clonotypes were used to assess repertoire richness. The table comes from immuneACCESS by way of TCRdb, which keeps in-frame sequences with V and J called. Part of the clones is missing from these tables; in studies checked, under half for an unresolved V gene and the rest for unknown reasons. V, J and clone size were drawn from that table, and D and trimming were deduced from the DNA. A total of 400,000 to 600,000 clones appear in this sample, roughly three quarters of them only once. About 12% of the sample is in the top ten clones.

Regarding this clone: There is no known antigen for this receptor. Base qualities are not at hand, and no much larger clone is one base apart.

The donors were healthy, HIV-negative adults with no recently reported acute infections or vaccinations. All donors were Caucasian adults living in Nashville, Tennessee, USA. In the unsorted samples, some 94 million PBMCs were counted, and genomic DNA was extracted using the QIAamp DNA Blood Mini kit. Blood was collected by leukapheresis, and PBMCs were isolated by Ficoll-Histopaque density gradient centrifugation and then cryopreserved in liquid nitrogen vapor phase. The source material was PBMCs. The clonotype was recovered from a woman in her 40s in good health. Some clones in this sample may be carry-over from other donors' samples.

The CDR3 reads as follows: CASSAPGRTGELFF. Read as DNA, the sequence is TGTGCCAGCAGCGCCCCGGGACGAACCGGGGAGCTGTTTTTT. Recombination connected TRBV9 to TRBJ2-2; the D match is possibly TRBD1 or TRBD2, with 5 bases aligned in each. The CDR3 contains 14 residues, cysteine and phenylalanine counted. Only the CDR3 DNA is retained, 42 bases long and in frame from the first base. The germline V gene provides CDR1 SGDLS and CDR2 YYNGEE. V gives up 3 bases and J gives up 5 bases, and the segment between their germline ends measures 11 bases. Beyond the CDR3, the reference TRBV9 and TRBJ2-2 genes provide the residues; the full variable domain reads: DSGVTQTPKHLITATGQRVTLRCSPRSGDLSVYWYQQSLDQGLQFLIQYYNGEERAKGNILERFSAQQFPDLHSELNLSSLELGDSALYFCASSAPGRTGELFFGEGSRLTVL.